This TCR beta chain was observed in a study of technical replicates of blood from a few donors. The table came from immunoSEQ multiplex PCR; TCRdb's copy has only in-frame clones and leaves some out. This table has around 67,000 clones, 95% to 96% appearing once. J lost 5 bases, V lost 4 bases, and 15 bases had no gene match. The CDR3 runs 17 residues. From germline, CDR1 is LNHNV and CDR2 YYDKDF (reference sequence). Sequenced: T cells isolated from PBMCs. The chain employs TRBV15 and TRBJ1-2; the match to TRBD1 covers 8 bases. This clonotype was obtained from a human donor in good health. The CDR3 bases are TGTGCCACCAGCACAGTTGGGACAGGACATATCGGATATGGCTACACCTTC. Protein product: CATSTVGTGHIGYGYTF.